Each of the 30 T cell receptor beta chains below was sequenced from the same sample in a study of T-cell reconstitution after alpha-beta-depleted transplantation in children. Unique molecular identifiers were incorporated during preparation of the TCRbeta library. In TCRdb, the PCR reads were re-called with MiXCR into one record per CDR3 protein. The sample lists hundreds of thousands of distinct CDR3 sequences; 13% were seen once. Material: PBMCs, obtained before TCRalphabeta/CD19-depleted stem cell transplant. The receptors stem from a girl aged 2-9 years with congenital amegakaryocytic thrombocytopenia, due to receive a stem cell transplant.

This clonotype showed up just once. A much larger clonotype is one base distant, so this may be a read error. This chain uses TRBV27 with TRBJ2-7; D possibly corresponds to TRBD1 (6 bases). The germline gives CDR1 MNHEY, CDR2 SMNVEV (reference sequence). V shed 0 bases and J shed 7 bases, with 16 bases lying between them. The CDR3 totals 15 residues. CDR3 residues: CASSLSTAGQSEQYF. The CDR3 DNA reads TGTGCCAGCAGTTTATCCACTGCCGGACAGTCTGAGCAGTACTTC.

This clonotype was seen more than once but under ten times. V usage is TRBV20-1 and J usage is TRBJ2-3; D remains unclear. CDR1 is DFQATT, CDR2 SNEGSKA, per germline (reference sequence). Trimming pared 1 base from V and 2 bases from J, leaving 7 bases between. CDR3 length equals 13 residues. The CDR3 protein is CSARASDTDTQYF. The DNA for the CDR3 is TGCAGTGCTAGAGCGAGCGACACAGATACGCAGTATTTT.

This clonotype was detected ten times or more. The V gene is TRBV12-3 or TRBV12-4, the J gene TRBJ2-5, with D unclear. V was clipped by 5 bases and J by 1 base, with 11 bases between them. This CDR3 contains 14 residues. DNA for the CDR3: TGTGCCAGCAGTCCATCCGGGTCCCAAGAGACCCAGTACTTC. It translates to CASSPSGSQETQYF.

The sample holds many counts of this clonotype. V gene TRBV7-8 combines with J gene TRBJ2-3; 10 bases fit TRBD1. V dropped 6 bases and J dropped 4; count of bases not matched to a gene: 10. The CDR3 contains 16 residues. Per germline, CDR1 SGHVS and CDR2 FQNEAQ. The CDR3 loop reads CASRDRGGRSPDTQYF. CDR3 in DNA: TGTGCCAGCAGGGACAGGGGGGGCCGTAGTCCAGATACGCAGTATTTT.

This clonotype was seen many times. The V call is TRBV5-1, the J call TRBJ2-3; no definite D call. The germline V gene has CDR1 SGHRS and CDR2 YFSETQ. Between the trimmed V and J ends, which lost 1 base and 8 bases, there was a span of 20 bases. This CDR3 is built from 16 residues. CDR3 bases: TGCGCCAGCAGCTTGCTTCTTCGGACCTTAAATGCTACGCAGTATTTT. It translates to CASSLLLRTLNATQYF. Complete variable domain (other parts from reference TRBV5-1 and TRBJ2-3): KAGVTQTPRYLIKTRGQQVTLSCSPISGHRSVSWYQQTPGQGLQFLFEYFSETQRNKGNFPGRFSGRQFSNSRSEMNVSTLELGDSALYLCASSLLLRTLNATQYFGPGTRLTVL.

CDR3 residues: CSASTLAAYNEQFF. The CDR3 bases are TGCAGTGCTAGTACACTAGCGGCCTACAATGAGCAGTTCTTC. J is TRBJ2-1 and V is TRBV20-1, with TRBD2 matching over 8 bases. The CDR3 spans 14 residues. V shed 3 bases and J 2 bases; nucleotides not matched to a gene: 3. Germline-derived CDR1 and CDR2 are DFQATT and SNEGSKA (reference sequence).

V usage is TRBV7-6 and J usage is TRBJ2-3, with 8 bases matching TRBD2. The junction had 10 bases not matched to a gene; V was cut back by 2 bases and J by 6 bases. CDR1 and CDR2 from the germline V gene are SGHVS and FNYEAQ. The CDR3 is 16 residues long. The CDR3 nucleotides read TGTGCCAGCAGCTTATTTCAGCGGGGGCCGTCGGATACGCAGTATTTT. The encoded protein is CASSLFQRGPSDTQYF.

The chain links TRBV12-3 or TRBV12-4 to TRBJ2-3; 10 bases match TRBD2. V lost 6 bases to trimming and J lost 4 bases; unmatched junction nucleotides: 10. There are 16 residues in the CDR3. Written as DNA, the CDR3 is TGTGCCAGCAGGGGGCCGACTAGCGGGTCGTCAGATACGCAGTATTTT. This encodes CASRGPTSGSSDTQYF.

This clonotype was observed at least ten times. This chain uses TRBV20-1 with TRBJ1-5; possibly TRBD1 for D (5 bases). V lost 3 bases and J 2 bases, leaving 20 bases between the germline ends. Germline V gene sequence: CDR1 DFQATT, CDR2 SNEGSKA (reference sequence). The CDR3 consists of 17 residues. CDR3 sequence: CSASSEGTFFGNQPQHF. CDR3 sequence (DNA): TGCAGTGCTAGCTCCGAAGGGACCTTTTTCGGCAATCAGCCCCAGCATTTT.

This clonotype was observed a handful of times. This chain links TRBV7-6 with TRBJ2-7; D is unclear. This CDR3 region has 13 residues. The V and J ends lost 3 bases and 5 bases respectively, with 11 bases between them. Per germline, CDR1 SGHVS and CDR2 FNYEAQ. CDR3 in DNA: TGTGCCAGCAGCTTCTCAGTGGCCCACGAGCAGTACTTC. This encodes CASSFSVAHEQYF.

This clonotype came up many times. J is TRBJ1-2 and V is TRBV5-1; a possible D gene is TRBD1 (5 bases). The CDR3 runs 13 residues. Deletions cut 4 bases from V and 6 bases from J, with 13 bases between. Germline CDR1 is SGHRS and CDR2 is YFSETQ. CDR3 sequence (DNA): TGCGCCAGCAGCCCCCGGGACGGTGATGGCTACACCTTC. Translation gives CASSPRDGDGYTF.

This clonotype has at least ten counts. V usage is TRBV12-3 or TRBV12-4 and J usage is TRBJ2-3; 8 positions agree with TRBD2. With 1 base clipped from V and 0 bases from J, the junction kept 9 bases outside the gene matches. The CDR3 spans 18 residues. The CDR3 DNA follows: TGTGCCAGCAGTTTAGGGAAGAGCGGGAGAGGGAGCACAGATACGCAGTATTTT. As protein: CASSLGKSGRGSTDTQYF.

This clonotype appeared many times. CDR3 coding DNA: TGTGCCAGCAGCCCCTTCGGATACAATGAGCAGTTCTTC. Translation gives CASSPFGYNEQFF. The genes are TRBV7-9 and TRBJ2-1; no reliable D call. The CDR3 is made up of 13 amino acids. Germline V lookup: CDR1 SEHNR, CDR2 FQNEAQ (reference sequence). Trimming left V 5 bases short and J 4 bases short, with 9 bases between.

This clonotype was found many times. The V and J genes are TRBV28 and TRBJ1-2; D call uncertain. Trimming removed 6 bases at V and 0 bases at J, with 8 bases between. The CDR3 extends over 13 amino acids. Per germline, CDR1 MDHEN and CDR2 SYDVKM. The chain's CDR3 is CASRHRANYGYTF. The DNA for the CDR3 is TGTGCCAGCAGACACAGAGCTAACTATGGCTACACCTTC.

This clonotype was seen a handful of times. CDR3 protein: CASSVDPVPYEQYF. The CDR3 region has the DNA TGTGCCAGCAGCGTAGACCCAGTACCCTACGAGCAGTACTTC. The chain carries TRBV9 and TRBJ2-7; no reliable D call. This CDR3 comprises 14 residues. Germline V gene sequence: CDR1 SGDLS, CDR2 YYNGEE. The V and J ends lost 0 bases and 2 bases respectively, with 9 bases between them.

Comments on this clonotype: This sequence may be a read error, since a much larger clone differs from it by one base. The chain couples TRBV20-1 to TRBJ1-2; D is ambiguous. This CDR3 is 14 amino acids long. From germline, CDR1 is DFQATT and CDR2 SNEGSKA (reference sequence). The CDR3 DNA reads as TGCAGTGCTAGAGGAGGAGAACCTAACTATGGCTACCCCTTC. It yields the protein CSARGGEPNYGYPF.

This clonotype came up many times. This chain connects TRBV7-7 to TRBJ1-5; no clear D gene. Germline loops: CDR1 SSHAT, CDR2 FNYEAQ (reference sequence). CDR3 size: 13 residues. The V and J ends lost 1 base and 7 bases respectively, with 8 bases between them. The CDR3 DNA sequence: TGTGCCAGCAGCTTAGAAGAGGGCCAGCCCCAGCATTTT. It is translated as CASSLEEGQPQHF.

Turning to this clonotype: At one end the junction does not follow the germline gene, possibly because of a read error. The rearrangement links TRBV12-3 or TRBV12-4 to TRBJ2-4, with 12 bases identical to TRBD1. The CDR3 totals 18 residues. The CDR3 is CASSPGTGGAGSKNIQDF. The DNA of the CDR3 is TGTGCCAGCAGTCCCGGGACAGGGGGCGCAGGGTCCAAAAACATTCAGGACTTC.

The chain links TRBV10-3 to TRBJ2-3, with TRBD1 identical over 7 bases. The V gene end was trimmed by 7 bases and the J gene end by 1 base; junction bases not matched to a gene: 5. Germline CDR1 is ENHRY and CDR2 is SYGVKD. This CDR3 region has 14 residues. The CDR3 protein is CAIMRGRGTDTQYF. For the CDR3, the DNA is TGTGCCATCATGAGGGGGCGCGGCACAGATACGCAGTATTTT.

This rearrangement joins TRBV6-1 to TRBJ1-3; 9 nucleotides match TRBD1. Germline V gene data show CDR1 as MNHNS and CDR2 as SASEGT. The V gene end was trimmed by 6 bases and the J gene end by 4 bases; junction bases not matched to a gene: 7. The CDR3 loop spans 15 amino acids. The CDR3 region has the DNA TGTGCCAGCAGCCGGGACAGGGCAGAAGGAAACACCATATATTTT. It codes for CASSRDRAEGNTIYF.

This clonotype came up many times. This chain's CDR3 is CSARGQGDKDGELFF. The CDR3 DNA sequence: TGCAGTGCTAGGGGACAGGGGGACAAGGACGGGGAGCTGTTTTTT. This sequence joins TRBV20-1 and TRBJ2-2; 11 nucleotides agree with TRBD1. Germline values: CDR1 DFQATT, CDR2 SNEGSKA (reference sequence). Losses at the gene ends were 3 bases for V and 7 bases for J; bases not matched to a gene: 7. This CDR3 spans 15 amino acids.

This clonotype appeared many times. The CDR3 DNA reads TGCAGCTATATCACAGGGGGCTCCGGGGAGCTGTTTTTT. As protein: CSYITGGSGELFF. The chain joins TRBV29-1 to TRBJ2-2; 9 bases are shared with TRBD1. This CDR3 contains 13 residues. After removal of 8 bases from V and 6 bases from J, the junction contained 7 bases not matched to a gene. Germline loops: CDR1 SQVTM, CDR2 ANQGSEA.

The CDR3 DNA reads TGCGCCAGCAGCTCTACCTGGATAACCGGGGAGCTGTTTTTT. Translated, it gives CASSSTWITGELFF. The chain employs TRBV5-1 and TRBJ2-2; D is unclear. V shed 3 bases and J shed 5 bases, with 11 bases lying between them. The CDR3 contains 14 residues. The germline V gene has CDR1 SGHRS and CDR2 YFSETQ.

A note on this clonotype: Possible read error: a much larger clone is one base away. V gene TRBV20-1 combines with J gene TRBJ2-7; D is uncertain. The CDR3 loop spans 14 amino acids. In germline, CDR1 is DFQATT, CDR2 SNEGSKA (reference sequence). DNA of the CDR3: TGCAGTGCTAGACTCCCGCGGCGATCCTACGAGCAGCACTTC. This sequence encodes CSARLPRRSYEQHF.

Many counts were recorded for this clonotype. This chain uses TRBV5-1 with TRBJ2-1; D gene uncertain. The CDR3 contains 14 residues. Germline V gene data show CDR1 as SGHRS and CDR2 as YFSETQ. V gave up 1 base and J gave up 5 bases, with 10 bases separating them. CDR3 protein: CASSLRLENNEQFF. Written as DNA, the CDR3 is TGCGCCAGCAGCTTGAGACTGGAGAACAATGAGCAGTTCTTC.

This clonotype has ten or more counts. The chain employs TRBV29-1 and TRBJ2-5, with TRBD2 matching over 11 bases. The V segment lost 4 bases and the J segment 7 bases; nucleotides outside the gene matches: 11. Germline values: CDR1 SQVTM, CDR2 ANQGSEA. This CDR3 is 15 amino acids long. In DNA form, the CDR3 reads TGCAGCGTTGGGGTTAGCGGGAGGGCCGCGGTGACCCAGTACTTC. It specifies CSVGVSGRAAVTQYF.

This clonotype has a handful of counts. The CDR3 DNA follows: TGCAGTGCTAGAGACGGGACTAGGAGGACAGATACGCAGTATTTT. Translation: CSARDGTRRTDTQYF. The chain is built from TRBV20-1 and TRBJ2-3; 8 nucleotides align to TRBD2. The CDR3 totals 15 residues. The germline V gene encodes CDR1 DFQATT and CDR2 SNEGSKA (reference sequence). The junction had 5 bases not matched to a gene; V was cut back by 0 bases and J by 3 bases.

This clonotype was counted between two and nine times. This rearrangement joins TRBV5-5 to TRBJ2-1; 14 nucleotides agree with TRBD2. J was trimmed by 9 bases and V by 2 bases; bases with no gene match: 7. This CDR3 has 16 amino acids. CDR1 SGHKS and CDR2 YYEKEE come from the germline V gene (reference sequence). CDR3 sequence reads: CASSLGLAGGVGEQFF. The CDR3 DNA reads as TGTGCCAGCAGCTTAGGACTAGCGGGAGGCGTCGGTGAGCAGTTCTTC.

In this sample, this clonotype turned up many times. The genes are TRBV12-3 or TRBV12-4 and TRBJ1-5; D not resolved. The V and J ends lost 3 bases and 7 bases respectively, with 13 bases between them. This CDR3 contains 14 residues. The CDR3 region is CASSFLGNGQPQHF. As DNA, the CDR3 is TGTGCCAGCAGTTTTCTTGGGAACGGGCAGCCCCAGCATTTT.

The chain has TRBV29-1 and TRBJ2-7; 9 bases align to TRBD2. V trimming: 4 bases; J trimming: 7 bases; junction bases outside the gene matches: 8. CDR3 size: 13 residues. CDR1 and CDR2 from the germline V gene are SQVTM and ANQGSEA. The CDR3 DNA is TGCAGCGTTGCCCTAGCGGGGCCCGGGGAGCAGTACTTC. Its protein product is CSVALAGPGEQYF.